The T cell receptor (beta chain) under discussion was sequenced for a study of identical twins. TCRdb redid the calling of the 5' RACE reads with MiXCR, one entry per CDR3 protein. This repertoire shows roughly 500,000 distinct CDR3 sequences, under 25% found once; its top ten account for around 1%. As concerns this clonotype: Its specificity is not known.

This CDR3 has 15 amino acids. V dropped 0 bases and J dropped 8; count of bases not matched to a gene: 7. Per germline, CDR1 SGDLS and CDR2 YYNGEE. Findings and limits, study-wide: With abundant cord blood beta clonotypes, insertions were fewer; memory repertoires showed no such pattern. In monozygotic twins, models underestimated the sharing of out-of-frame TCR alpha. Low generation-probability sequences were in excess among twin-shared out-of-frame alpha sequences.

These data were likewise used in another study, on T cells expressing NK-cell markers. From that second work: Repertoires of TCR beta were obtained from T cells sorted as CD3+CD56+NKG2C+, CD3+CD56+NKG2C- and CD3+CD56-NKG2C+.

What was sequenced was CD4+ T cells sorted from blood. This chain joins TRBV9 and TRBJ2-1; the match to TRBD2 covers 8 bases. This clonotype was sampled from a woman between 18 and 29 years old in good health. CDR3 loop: CASSVEVGGVDEQFF. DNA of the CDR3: TGTGCCAGCAGCGTAGAGGTCGGGGGGGTGGATGAGCAGTTCTTC.